The 21 T cell receptor beta chains below were found in one sample sequenced in a study of blood T cell repertoires in COVID-19. Here immunoSEQ multiplex PCR was the method, and the copy in TCRdb shows in-frame clones only, minus some. In the table there are around 320,000 clones, over 75% of which are singletons. What was sequenced was peripheral blood. The receptors come from a human donor in a cohort sampled during active COVID-19.

Note on this clone: The sample has other DNA sequences that encode this CDR3 too. This chain joins TRBV5-1 and TRBJ2-7, with a weak D call TRBD1 (5 bases). Trimming removed 2 bases at V and 3 bases at J, with 6 bases between. CDR1 and CDR2 (germline): SGHRS, YFSETQ. The CDR3 runs 12 residues. The CDR3 nucleotides read TGCGCCAGCAGCTTAGGGGACTACGAGCAGTACTTC. Translated: CASSLGDYEQYF.

The chain joins TRBV7-2 to TRBJ2-1; the match to TRBD2 covers 8 bases. The V gene end was trimmed by 1 base and the J gene end by 5 bases; junction bases not matched to a gene: 4. Germline V gene sequence: CDR1 SGHTA, CDR2 FQGNSA. The CDR3 covers 15 residues. CDR3 nucleotide sequence: TGTGCCAGCAGCTTAGATCGGGGGGGTCACAATGAGCAGTTCTTC. Translating it yields CASSLDRGGHNEQFF.

V and J are TRBV24-1 and TRBJ2-3; 7 bases line up with TRBD2. J was trimmed by 11 bases and V by 7 bases; bases with no gene match: 14. The CDR3 has 14 residues. Germline V gene lookup returns CDR1 KGHDR and CDR2 SFDVKD. The CDR3 region is CATRDGTTTSGQYF. The DNA for the CDR3 is TGTGCCACCAGAGACGGGACTACGACCTCCGGGCAGTATTTT.

J is TRBJ1-3 and V is TRBV19; 12 positions match TRBD1. CDR1 and CDR2 (germline): LNHDA, SQIVND (reference sequence). The CDR3 is 15 residues long. With 6 bases clipped from V and 7 bases from J, the junction kept 7 bases outside the gene matches. The CDR3 here is CASSVPGQGANTIYF. For the CDR3, the DNA is TGTGCCAGTAGCGTCCCGGGACAGGGGGCTAACACCATATATTTT.

This chain connects TRBV12-3 or TRBV12-4 to TRBJ1-2; possibly TRBD1 for D (5 bases). V was shortened by 4 bases and J by 1 base, with 7 bases between the two germline ends. The CDR3 sequence is 13 residues long. The CDR3 loop reads CASSWGGNYGYTF. Written as DNA, the CDR3 is TGTGCCAGCAGTTGGGGGGGTAACTATGGCTACACCTTC.

This chain links TRBV27 with TRBJ2-7; D may be TRBD1 (6 bases). The CDR3 runs to 12 residues. V was pared by 8 bases and J by 3 bases, with 11 bases between. Per the germline V gene, CDR1 is MNHEY and CDR2 is SMNVEV (reference sequence). CDR3 bases: TGTGCCAGCGGGGAGACAGGCTACGAGCAGTACTTC. Its protein product is CASGETGYEQYF.

The V call is TRBV18, the J call TRBJ1-2, with D perhaps TRBD1 (5 bases). The CDR3 has 18 amino acids. The germline V and J ends were trimmed by 1 base and 2 bases, with 20 bases remaining between them. The germline V gene has CDR1 KGHSH and CDR2 LQKENI. The CDR3 DNA follows: TGTGCCAGCTCACCACTGAGGGATGTGCCACGGGGGAACTATGGCTACACCTTC. Residues: CASSPLRDVPRGNYGYTF.

This chain uses TRBV24-1 with TRBJ2-3; the match to TRBD1 covers 9 bases. The CDR3 sequence is 17 residues long. The V segment lost 4 bases and the J segment 7 bases; nucleotides outside the gene matches: 14. Germline CDR1 and CDR2: KGHDR and SFDVKD. The CDR3 loop is CATSDTEPGQGLNTQYF. The CDR3 DNA sequence: TGTGCCACCAGTGACACTGAACCGGGACAGGGCCTAAATACGCAGTATTTT.

Details on this clone: The same CDR3 arises from other DNA sequences in this sample as well. V usage is TRBV19 and J usage is TRBJ1-1, with 7 bases matching TRBD1. The CDR3 consists of 14 residues. Germline CDR1 is LNHDA and CDR2 is SQIVND (reference sequence). Trimming took 6 bases from V and 2 from J; bases not matched to a gene: 6. The CDR3 coding sequence is TGTGCCAGTAGCATAACAGGGGTCAACACTGAAGCTTTCTTT. It codes for CASSITGVNTEAFF.

This chain uses TRBV7-8 with TRBJ1-1; D might be TRBD1 (5 bases). The CDR3 sequence is 14 residues long. V was clipped by 5 bases and J by 4 bases, with 14 bases between them. Germline CDR1 is SGHVS and CDR2 is FQNEAQ. The CDR3 reads CASSETRGVTEAFF. CDR3 in DNA: TGTGCCAGCAGCGAAACACGGGGGGTCACTGAAGCTTTCTTT.

The chain combines TRBV6-5 with TRBJ1-6, with D unresolved. Germline V gene sequence: CDR1 MNHEY, CDR2 SVGAGI. This CDR3 contains 13 residues. V was clipped by 6 bases and J by 9 bases, with 12 bases between them. The CDR3 DNA is TGTGCCAGCAGCTTGAGACACCTTTCACCCCTCCACTTT. This codes for CASSLRHLSPLHF.

This clone is a singleton in its sample. The V call is TRBV18, the J call TRBJ1-1; D unresolved. The germline V gene has CDR1 KGHSH and CDR2 LQKENI. The CDR3 covers 14 residues. V lost 2 bases and J 0 bases, leaving 7 bases between the germline ends. The DNA for the CDR3 is TGTGCCAGCTCACCAAATTACATGAACACTGAAGCTTTCTTT. Translation gives CASSPNYMNTEAFF.

Only one count was recorded for this clone. This chain uses TRBV30 with TRBJ1-5; D ambiguous. The CDR3 loop spans 15 amino acids. The V gene lost 0 bases and the J gene lost 6 bases, with 15 bases spanning the gap. The V gene's germline CDR1 is GTSNPN and CDR2 SVGIG (reference sequence). CDR3 in DNA: TGTGCCTGGAGTGTTAAATCGGCGGGGATTCAGCCCCAGCATTTT. As protein: CAWSVKSAGIQPQHF.

The chain uses TRBV27 and TRBJ2-3; D not certain. There are 14 residues in the CDR3. Deletions cut 5 bases from V and 5 bases from J, with 14 bases between. Germline assignment: CDR1 MNHEY and CDR2 SMNVEV (reference sequence). The CDR3 sequence: CASSPQFYGDTQYF. The DNA of the CDR3 is TGTGCCAGCAGTCCCCAATTCTACGGAGATACGCAGTATTTT.

This clone turned up a few times. This specimen includes other DNA sequences encoding the same CDR3. The chain recombines TRBV18 with TRBJ2-7; 7 nucleotides align to TRBD1. CDR3 length equals 14 residues. CDR1 and CDR2 (germline): KGHSH, LQKENI. V was clipped by 1 base and J by 3 bases; unmatched bases: 3. The CDR3, as DNA: TGTGCCAGCTCACCACGCCAGGGGGACTACGAGCAGTACTTC. Its protein is CASSPRQGDYEQYF.

The chain recombines TRBV15 with TRBJ2-7; D unclear. V was cut by 0 bases and J by 2 bases, with 8 bases left in between. The CDR3 extends over 14 amino acids. CDR1 and CDR2 (germline): LNHNV, YYDKDF (reference sequence). CDR3 sequence reads: CATSREQFTYEQYF. CDR3 bases: TGTGCCACCAGCAGAGAACAGTTCACCTACGAGCAGTACTTC.

V and J are TRBV25-1 and TRBJ1-4, with a possible D match to TRBD1 (6 bases). The CDR3 is made up of 18 amino acids. Trimming removed 4 bases from V and 3 bases from J, with 21 bases in between. The V gene's germline CDR1 is MGHDK and CDR2 SYGVNS. This chain's CDR3 is CASSAIGQTVSSNEKLFF. CDR3 nucleotide sequence: TGTGCCAGCAGTGCCATAGGACAGACAGTATCCTCTAATGAAAAACTGTTTTTT.

This chain connects TRBV27 to TRBJ1-5; D unclear. V dropped 3 bases and J dropped 6 bases, with 6 bases sitting between them. The germline gives CDR1 MNHEY, CDR2 SMNVEV (reference sequence). This CDR3 comprises 12 residues. CDR3 residues: CASSFPSQPQHF. As DNA, the CDR3 is TGTGCCAGCAGTTTTCCTAGTCAGCCCCAGCATTTT.

The CDR3 sequence is CATSDHAGQGSYNEQFF. The CDR3 region has the DNA TGTGCCACCAGTGATCACGCGGGACAGGGGTCCTACAATGAGCAGTTCTTC. The chain carries TRBV24-1 and TRBJ2-1; 10 nucleotides agree with TRBD1. The CDR3 totals 17 residues. The germline CDR1 and CDR2 sequences are KGHDR and SFDVKD. V trimming: 3 bases; J trimming: 1 base; junction bases outside the gene matches: 5.

The chain has TRBV5-4 and TRBJ1-2; TRBD1 is a possible D gene (6 bases). Per germline, CDR1 SGHNT and CDR2 YYREEE (reference sequence). The CDR3 runs to 14 residues. The ends were cut back, 6 bases at V and 4 bases at J, with 16 bases in the middle. CDR3 region: CASKLYRESYGYTF. In DNA form, the CDR3 reads TGTGCCAGCAAATTGTACAGGGAAAGCTATGGCTACACCTTC.

The gene calls are TRBV5-1 and TRBJ1-1; D is unclear. Trimming removed 4 bases from V and 0 bases from J, with 10 bases in between. The germline CDR1 and CDR2 sequences are SGHRS and YFSETQ. This CDR3 spans 14 amino acids. CDR3 amino acids: CASSPGTMNTEAFF. The CDR3 nucleotides are TGCGCCAGCAGCCCCGGTACCATGAACACTGAAGCTTTCTTT.